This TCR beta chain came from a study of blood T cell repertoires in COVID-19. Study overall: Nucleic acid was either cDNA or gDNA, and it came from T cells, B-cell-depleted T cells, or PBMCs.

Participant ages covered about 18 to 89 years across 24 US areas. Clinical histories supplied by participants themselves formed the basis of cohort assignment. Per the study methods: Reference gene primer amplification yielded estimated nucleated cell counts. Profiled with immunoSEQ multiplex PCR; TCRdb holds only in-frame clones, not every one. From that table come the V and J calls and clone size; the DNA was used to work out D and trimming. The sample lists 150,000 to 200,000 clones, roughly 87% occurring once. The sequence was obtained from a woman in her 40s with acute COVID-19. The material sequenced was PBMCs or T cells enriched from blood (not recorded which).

The CDR3 region is CSGGVYEQYF. In DNA form, the CDR3 reads TGCAGTGGGGGGGTCTACGAGCAGTACTTC. The chain is built from TRBV20-1 and TRBJ2-7; D might be TRBD2 (6 bases). The CDR3 sequence is 10 residues long. The germline V and J ends were trimmed by 7 bases and 3 bases, with 7 bases remaining between them. Germline V lookup: CDR1 DFQATT, CDR2 SNEGSKA (reference sequence).